This T cell receptor (beta chain) was observed in a study of blood T cell repertoires in COVID-19. The overall study: Donors in the United States, Italy and Spain gave samples during acute or convalescent COVID-19. PBMCs, B-cell-depleted T cells, or T cells provided the cDNA or gDNA that made up the material.

The CDR3 contains 17 residues. The ends lost 5 bases at V and 1 base at J; junction bases unmatched: 11. In germline, CDR1 is SGHNT, CDR2 YENEEA. Under the authors' procedure: Estimated nucleated cell counts came from reference gene primer amplification. Generated by immunoSEQ multiplex PCR, the TCRdb table keeps only in-frame clones and is missing some. V, J and clone size are those of that table, while D and trimming were read from the DNA. In the table there are 250,000 to 300,000 clones, 70% to 90% of which are singletons. The chain couples TRBV11-3 to TRBJ2-5; TRBD2 aligns across 9 bases. The sequence was collected from a woman in her 40s who had recovered from COVID-19. Sequencing used peripheral blood. CDR3 in amino acids: CASSPHGASGTQETQYF. In nucleotides, the CDR3 is TGTGCCAGCAGCCCCCACGGGGCTAGCGGGACCCAAGAGACCCAGTACTTC.